This TCR beta chain was recorded in a study of blood T cell repertoires in COVID-19 (dated by TCRdb to 2019 to 2021). Context from the whole study: Collaborator samples came from the United States, Italy and Spain and covered acute and convalescent phases of COVID-19. Nearly every sample came with metadata listing a de-identified subject ID, COVID-19 status, age in years and sex. The dataset comprised deeply sampled blood TCRbeta repertoires from subjects exposed to, actively infected with, or recovered from COVID-19. The repertoires were released in a freely available public database meant as a resource for research on the immune response to SARS-CoV-2. The samples were drawn from two sources: the first 160 participants of the ongoing ImmuneRACE study, and 1,200 or so subjects contributed by 6 global collaborators. The material from the prospective study consisted of cDNA or gDNA derived from T cells, B-cell-depleted T cells, or PBMCs. Where available, HLA class I and class II types were obtained from metadata supplied by the sample provider rather than from assay-based typing. Beyond this particular receptor, the publication reports: How much clinical and demographic metadata was included differed by source and by participant, and the metadata was provided uncurated.

To note about this clone: This clone's antigen is unknown. Base-call qualities are not available, and no considerably larger clone is one nucleotide away.

TCRbeta CDR3 regions were amplified from genomic DNA using the immunoSEQ Assay, a bias-controlled multiplex PCR. Processing in the source paper ran as follows. Within the assay, amplification of reference gene primers was used to estimate how many nucleated cells each sample contained. Sequence reads were collapsed and filtered to measure the absolute abundance of every unique TCRbeta CDR3 rearrangement. For each sample, productive Simpson clonality was calculated by taking the square root of Simpson's diversity index across productive rearrangements. What TCRdb holds here is the immuneACCESS table cut down to in-frame rearrangements. Part of the clones is not present; checked against another copy, under half of the missing clones reflect an unresolved V gene, and the others are unexplained. V, J and clone size reflect that table, while D and trimming were determined from the DNA. For this sample there are 100,000 to 150,000 clones; 81% appear just once. The ten largest clonotypes hold about 3.8% of the sample.

Whole blood was collected in K2EDTA tubes by collaborating institutions according to the institutions' own protocols. Collaborator samples were shipped for TCRbeta analysis as frozen whole blood, isolated PBMCs, or DNA extracted from either sample type. From a lookup of the germline V gene (reference sequence), CDR1 and CDR2 are DFQATT and SNEGSKA. Taken from cysteine to phenylalanine, the CDR3 has 14 residues. Only the CDR3 region is kept as DNA, spanning 42 bases read in frame from base 1. V and J are truncated by 6 bases and 7 bases respectively, leaving an intervening sequence of 21 bases. Input material: peripheral blood. This chain joins TRBV20-1 to TRBJ2-5; the D gene is perhaps TRBD2, on 5 matching bases. This TCR came from a woman between 45 and 60 years old with acute or convalescent COVID-19. In nucleotide form, the sequence is TGCAGTGCCAGTGGACCGGACTTGGTTGGGACCCAGTACTTC. The resulting protein is CSASGPDLVGTQYF.